The rows below give T cell receptor beta chains drawn from one sample of a study of blood T cells in healthy people across ages. TCRdb processed the 5' RACE reads anew with MiXCR; each CDR3 protein has one entry. The sample consists of 500,000 to 550,000 distinct CDR3 sequences, under 30% of them appearing once. Another study also made use of these data, one on T cells of mothers and their children.

Sample: blood. These receptors originate from a boy younger than 18 in good health. The CDR3 runs from the conserved cysteine through the conserved F or W. The D gene is left open where the match is weak. Expanded clones are given a class, and other clones once, few, many or no size at all.

J: TRBJ2-1
D: TRBD2
size: NA
V: TRBV7-4
CDR3: CASSLRIAGTYNEQFF
DNA: TGTGCCAGCAGCCTACGTATAGCGGGAACCTACAATGAGCAGTTCTTC

J: TRBJ2-7
D: NA
size: few
V: TRBV11-2
CDR3: CASSLVNGETVHEQYF
DNA: TGTGCCAGCAGCCTGGTAAACGGGGAGACCGTCCACGAGCAGTACTTC

J: TRBJ1-4
D: NA
size: many
V: TRBV27
CDR3: CASREQGRNEKLFF
DNA: TGTGCCAGTCGCGAACAGGGCAGAAATGAAAAACTGTTTTTT

J: TRBJ2-5
D: NA
size: few
V: TRBV6-1
CDR3: CASSVMPASIDQETQYF
DNA: TGTGCCAGCAGTGTCATGCCGGCTTCGATCGACCAAGAGACCCAGTACTTC

J: TRBJ1-1
D: NA
size: NA
V: TRBV7-3
CDR3: CASSLFAGLNTEAFF
DNA: TGTGCCAGCAGCTTATTCGCGGGCTTGAACACTGAAGCTTTCTTT

J: TRBJ2-3
D: TRBD1
size: NA
V: TRBV5-6
CDR3: CASSFPGQGRGTQYF
DNA: TGTGCCAGCAGCTTCCCGGGACAGGGAAGGGGTACGCAGTATTTT

J: TRBJ2-1
D: TRBD2
size: NA
V: TRBV7-8
CDR3: CASRQRGSGRNEQFF
DNA: TGTGCCAGCAGACAGCGGGGTAGCGGGAGGAATGAGCAGTTCTTC

J: TRBJ2-7
D: NA
size: NA
V: TRBV6-1
CDR3: CASRGMDRGGYEQYF
DNA: TGTGCCAGCAGAGGAATGGACCGGGGTGGGTACGAGCAGTACTTC

J: TRBJ2-3
D: NA
size: NA
V: TRBV11-2
CDR3: CASSPTGADTQYF
DNA: TGTGCCAGCAGTCCTACAGGCGCAGATACGCAGTATTTT

J: TRBJ2-7
D: TRBD2
size: few
V: TRBV7-2
CDR3: CASSFGAGTSGSPEQYF
DNA: TGTGCCAGCAGCTTCGGAGCCGGGACTAGCGGGAGTCCCGAGCAGTACTTC

J: TRBJ2-7
D: TRBD1
size: NA
V: TRBV7-3
CDR3: CASSPDGQVPYEQYF
DNA: TGTGCCAGCAGCCCAGACGGACAGGTGCCCTACGAGCAGTACTTC

J: TRBJ1-6
D: NA
size: NA
V: TRBV15
CDR3: CATSNLPVSTLHF
DNA: TGTGCCACCAGCAACCTACCAGTCTCAACCCTCCACTTT

J: TRBJ2-7
D: TRBD2
size: many
V: TRBV6-6
CDR3: CASSRLAGVYEQYF
DNA: TGTGCCAGCAGTCGACTAGCGGGGGTCTACGAGCAGTACTTC

J: TRBJ2-5
D: NA
size: few
V: TRBV7-3
CDR3: CASSLQGFAQETQYF
DNA: TGTGCCAGCAGCCTACAGGGTTTCGCTCAAGAGACCCAGTACTTC

J: TRBJ2-2
D: NA
size: few
V: TRBV5-1
CDR3: CASSLAFGYTGELFF
DNA: TGCGCCAGCAGCTTGGCCTTCGGTTACACCGGGGAGCTGTTTTTT

J: TRBJ2-5
D: NA
size: NA
V: TRBV4-3
CDR3: CASSQYHWSTGKETQYF
DNA: TGCGCCAGCAGCCAGTACCATTGGTCGACAGGAAAAGAGACCCAGTACTTC

J: TRBJ1-4
D: NA
size: few
V: TRBV10-2
CDR3: CASTRSGDEKLFF
DNA: TGCGCCAGCACCCGGTCCGGGGATGAAAAACTGTTTTTT

J: TRBJ2-7
D: TRBD2
size: few
V: TRBV7-9
CDR3: CASSPQTSGSIYEQYF
DNA: TGTGCCAGCAGCCCACAGACTAGCGGGAGTATCTACGAGCAGTACTTC

J: TRBJ1-2
D: NA
size: NA
V: TRBV4-1
CDR3: CASSQGSQGVYGYTF
DNA: TGCGCCAGCAGCCAAGGTTCTCAGGGCGTCTATGGCTACACCTTC

J: TRBJ2-7
D: NA
size: NA
V: TRBV27
CDR3: CASRPGRGSYEQYF
DNA: TGTGCCAGCCGACCGGGTAGGGGTAGTTACGAGCAGTACTTC

J: TRBJ1-5
D: NA
size: few
V: TRBV6-6
CDR3: CASSYSSRRGENQPQHF
DNA: TGTGCCAGCAGTTACTCCAGTAGACGGGGAGAGAATCAGCCCCAGCATTTT

J: TRBJ2-5
D: NA
size: few
V: TRBV27
CDR3: CAGSANGRETQYF
DNA: TGTGCCGGCAGTGCGAACGGCCGGGAGACCCAGTACTTC

J: TRBJ2-3
D: TRBD1
size: NA
V: TRBV6-4
CDR3: CASSALGGTGVTDTQYF
DNA: TGTGCCAGCAGTGCCTTAGGCGGGACAGGGGTCACAGATACGCAGTATTTT

J: TRBJ2-5
D: TRBD1
size: NA
V: TRBV27
CDR3: CASSPTTGGLEETQYF
DNA: TGTGCCAGCAGTCCCACGACAGGGGGCTTGGAGGAGACCCAGTACTTC

J: TRBJ2-1
D: NA
size: few
V: TRBV20-1
CDR3: CSAGSTSLLQDEQFF
DNA: TGCAGTGCTGGATCGACTAGTCTCCTTCAGGATGAGCAGTTCTTC

J: TRBJ2-2
D: NA
size: NA
V: TRBV29-1
CDR3: CSVGDLLASTGELFF
DNA: TGCAGCGTTGGGGACCTACTAGCTAGCACCGGGGAGCTGTTTTTT

J: TRBJ2-3
D: TRBD2
size: NA
V: TRBV27
CDR3: CASSSPLTSGKADTQYF
DNA: TGTGCCAGCAGTTCCCCGCTGACTAGCGGGAAGGCAGATACGCAGTATTTT

J: TRBJ1-3
D: NA
size: few
V: TRBV9
CDR3: CASSVTRAGNTIYF
DNA: TGTGCCAGCAGCGTAACCAGGGCTGGAAACACCATATATTTT

J: TRBJ2-5
D: TRBD2
size: few
V: TRBV3-1
CDR3: CASSQGPSGVVETQYF
DNA: TGTGCCAGCAGCCAAGGTCCTAGCGGGGTAGTCGAGACCCAGTACTTC

J: TRBJ2-7
D: TRBD1
size: many
V: TRBV4-3
CDR3: CASSQEEGQGGYEQYF
DNA: TGCGCCAGCAGCCAAGAGGAGGGACAGGGAGGGTACGAGCAGTACTTC

J: TRBJ2-5
D: NA
size: few
V: TRBV7-9
CDR3: CASSLAAQLQETQYF
DNA: TGTGCCAGCAGCTTAGCGGCACAGCTCCAAGAGACCCAGTACTTC

J: TRBJ2-7
D: TRBD1
size: NA
V: TRBV5-1
CDR3: CASSRGQGKDEQYF
DNA: TGCGCCAGCAGCCGGGGACAGGGTAAGGACGAGCAGTACTTC

J: TRBJ2-3
D: TRBD2
size: NA
V: TRBV7-3
CDR3: CASSLTGTTSTDTQYF
DNA: TGTGCCAGCAGCCTCACCGGGACTACTAGCACAGATACGCAGTATTTT

J: TRBJ2-1
D: NA
size: NA
V: TRBV5-1
CDR3: CASSNAGSYNEQFF
DNA: TGCGCCAGCAGCAACGCGGGTTCCTACAATGAGCAGTTCTTC

J: TRBJ2-1
D: NA
size: few
V: TRBV20-1
CDR3: CSARKINEQFF
DNA: TGCAGTGCTAGGAAAATCAATGAGCAGTTCTTC

J: TRBJ2-3
D: NA
size: NA
V: TRBV7-9
CDR3: CASSFEGTDTQYF
DNA: TGTGCCAGCAGCTTTGAGGGCACAGATACGCAGTATTTT

J: TRBJ2-7
D: TRBD2
size: NA
V: TRBV6-4
CDR3: CASSDGTSGAQYF
DNA: TGTGCCAGCAGTGACGGAACTAGCGGGGCCCAGTACTTC

J: TRBJ2-7
D: NA
size: NA
V: TRBV11-2
CDR3: CASSKSGQGRSEQYF
DNA: TGTGCCAGCAGCAAGTCAGGGCAGGGAAGAAGCGAGCAGTACTTC

J: TRBJ2-4
D: NA
size: few
V: TRBV5-1
CDR3: CASSLLGDKNIQYF
DNA: TGCGCCAGCAGCCTCTTGGGGGACAAAAACATTCAGTACTTC

J: TRBJ2-5
D: TRBD2
size: NA
V: TRBV24-1
CDR3: CATSDFGGELETQYF
DNA: TGTGCCACCAGTGATTTTGGGGGGGAATTAGAGACCCAGTACTTC

J: TRBJ2-3
D: TRBD2
size: few
V: TRBV6-1
CDR3: CASSAQGLAGVGDTQYF
DNA: TGTGCCAGCAGTGCGCAGGGACTAGCGGGAGTAGGAGATACGCAGTATTTT

J: TRBJ1-4
D: NA
size: NA
V: TRBV2
CDR3: CASSVQGRGEKLFF
DNA: TGTGCCAGCAGTGTACAGGGAAGGGGCGAAAAACTGTTTTTT

J: TRBJ2-5
D: TRBD2
size: few
V: TRBV5-1
CDR3: CASSNRLAGGQETQYF
DNA: TGCGCCAGCAGCAATAGACTAGCGGGGGGCCAAGAGACCCAGTACTTC

J: TRBJ2-5
D: NA
size: many
V: TRBV3-1
CDR3: CASSQDTRETQYF
DNA: TGTGCCAGCAGCCAAGATACTAGAGAGACCCAGTACTTC

J: TRBJ2-1
D: NA
size: NA
V: TRBV24-1
CDR3: CATSDPRQGGDNEQFF
DNA: TGTGCCACCAGTGATCCTCGACAGGGAGGGGACAATGAGCAGTTCTTC

J: TRBJ2-7
D: NA
size: NA
V: TRBV3-1
CDR3: CASSQTGDFVYEQYF
DNA: TGTGCCAGCAGCCAGACAGGTGACTTCGTCTACGAGCAGTACTTC

J: TRBJ2-7
D: TRBD2
size: few
V: TRBV29-1
CDR3: CSVVGGMGEQYF
DNA: TGCAGCGTTGTGGGGGGGATGGGGGAGCAGTACTTC

J: TRBJ2-1
D: TRBD2
size: NA
V: TRBV7-2
CDR3: CASSLGGSGSYNEQFF
DNA: TGTGCCAGCAGCTTGGGGGGGTCGGGCTCCTACAATGAGCAGTTCTTC

J: TRBJ2-5
D: TRBD2
size: few
V: TRBV6-2/TRBV6-3
CDR3: CASRYTSGATNGETQYF
DNA: TGTGCCAGCAGATATACTAGCGGGGCCACTAACGGGGAGACCCAGTACTTC

J: TRBJ2-5
D: TRBD2
size: NA
V: TRBV7-8
CDR3: CASSSRLAGWETQYF
DNA: TGTGCCAGCAGCTCAAGACTAGCGGGATGGGAGACCCAGTACTTC

J: TRBJ2-3
D: TRBD1
size: many
V: TRBV11-2
CDR3: CASSSDRTYTDTQYF
DNA: TGTGCCAGCAGCTCGGACAGGACCTACACAGATACGCAGTATTTT

J: TRBJ2-4
D: NA
size: NA
V: TRBV10-3
CDR3: CAISEQGENIQYF
DNA: TGTGCCATCAGTGAACAGGGAGAGAACATTCAGTACTTC

J: TRBJ2-5
D: NA
size: once
V: TRBV9
CDR3: CASSSGAWETQYF
DNA: TGTGCCAGCAGCTCGGGGGCTTGGGAGACCCAGTACTTC

J: TRBJ2-7
D: NA
size: NA
V: TRBV7-2
CDR3: CASSSGGRSPEQYF
DNA: TGTGCCAGCAGCAGTGGGGGGCGTTCCCCCGAGCAGTACTTC

J: TRBJ1-2
D: NA
size: NA
V: TRBV7-8
CDR3: CASSSPYQGPDYGYTF
DNA: TGTGCCAGCAGCTCCCCCTACCAGGGGCCAGACTATGGCTACACCTTC

J: TRBJ2-7
D: NA
size: NA
V: TRBV10-3
CDR3: CAIKVREGPYEQYF
DNA: TGTGCCATCAAGGTGCGCGAGGGCCCCTACGAGCAGTACTTC

J: TRBJ1-2
D: NA
size: NA
V: TRBV29-1
CDR3: CSVEYPDTYGYTF
DNA: TGCAGCGTTGAGTATCCAGATACCTATGGCTACACCTTC

J: TRBJ1-4
D: NA
size: many
V: TRBV9
CDR3: CASSDMTASNEKLFF
DNA: TGTGCCAGCAGCGACATGACGGCTTCTAATGAAAAACTGTTTTTT

J: TRBJ2-1
D: NA
size: few
V: TRBV24-1
CDR3: CATSEIDDEQFF
DNA: TGTGCCACCAGCGAAATTGACGATGAGCAGTTCTTC